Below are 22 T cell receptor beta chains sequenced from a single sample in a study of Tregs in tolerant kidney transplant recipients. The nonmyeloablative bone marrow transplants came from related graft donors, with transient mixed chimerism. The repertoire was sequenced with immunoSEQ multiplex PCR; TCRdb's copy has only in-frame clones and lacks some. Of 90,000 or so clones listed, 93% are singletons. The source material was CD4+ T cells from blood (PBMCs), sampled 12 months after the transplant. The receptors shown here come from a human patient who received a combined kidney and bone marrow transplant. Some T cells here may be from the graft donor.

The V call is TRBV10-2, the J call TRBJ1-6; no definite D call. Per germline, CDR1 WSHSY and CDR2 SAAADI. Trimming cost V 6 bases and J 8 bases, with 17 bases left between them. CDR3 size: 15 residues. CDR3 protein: CASSYEPRLDSPLHF. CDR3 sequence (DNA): TGCGCCAGCAGCTATGAGCCGCGGCTAGATTCACCCCTCCACTTT.

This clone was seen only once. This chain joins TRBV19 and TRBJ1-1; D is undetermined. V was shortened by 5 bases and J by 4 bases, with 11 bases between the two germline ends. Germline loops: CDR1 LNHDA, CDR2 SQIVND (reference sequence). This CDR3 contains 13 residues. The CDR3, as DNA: TGTGCCAGTAGTGAGTCTTTCGGCACTGAAGCTTTCTTT. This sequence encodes CASSESFGTEAFF.

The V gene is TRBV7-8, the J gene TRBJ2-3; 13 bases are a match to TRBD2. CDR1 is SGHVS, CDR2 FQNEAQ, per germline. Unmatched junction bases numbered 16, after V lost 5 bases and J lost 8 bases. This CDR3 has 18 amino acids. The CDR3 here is CASSVDPGTSGVFGTQYF. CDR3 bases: TGTGCCAGCAGCGTGGACCCCGGGACTAGCGGGGTTTTCGGTACGCAGTATTTT.

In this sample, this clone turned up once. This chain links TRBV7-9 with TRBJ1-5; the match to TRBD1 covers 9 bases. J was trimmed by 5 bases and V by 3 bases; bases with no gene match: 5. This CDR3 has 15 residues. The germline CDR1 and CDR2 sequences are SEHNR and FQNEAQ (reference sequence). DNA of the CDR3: TGTGCCAGCAGCTTTGAGGGACAGGGCCATCAGCCCCAGCATTTT. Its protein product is CASSFEGQGHQPQHF.

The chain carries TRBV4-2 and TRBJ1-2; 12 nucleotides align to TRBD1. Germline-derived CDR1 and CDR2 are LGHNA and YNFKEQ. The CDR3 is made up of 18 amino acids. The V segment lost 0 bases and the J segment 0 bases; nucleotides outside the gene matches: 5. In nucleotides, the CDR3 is TGTGCCAGCAGCCAAGAATGGGGACAGGGGGCTTCTAACTATGGCTACACCTTC. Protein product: CASSQEWGQGASNYGYTF.

This CDR3 reads CASSQEGRRWGRTGELFF. CDR3 coding DNA: TGCGCCAGCAGCCAAGAAGGTCGGCGCTGGGGCAGAACCGGGGAGCTGTTTTTT. The chain recombines TRBV4-3 with TRBJ2-2; a possible D gene is TRBD1 (5 bases). The germline gives CDR1 LGHNA, CDR2 YSLEER. The CDR3 runs to 18 residues. The ends were cut back, 0 bases at V and 5 bases at J, with 19 bases in the middle.

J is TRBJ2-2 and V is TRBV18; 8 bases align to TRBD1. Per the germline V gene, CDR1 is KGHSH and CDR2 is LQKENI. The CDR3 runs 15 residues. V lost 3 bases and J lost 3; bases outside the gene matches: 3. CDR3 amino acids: CASSPRTGHTGELFF. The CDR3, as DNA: TGTGCCAGCTCACCTAGGACAGGGCACACCGGGGAGCTGTTTTTT.

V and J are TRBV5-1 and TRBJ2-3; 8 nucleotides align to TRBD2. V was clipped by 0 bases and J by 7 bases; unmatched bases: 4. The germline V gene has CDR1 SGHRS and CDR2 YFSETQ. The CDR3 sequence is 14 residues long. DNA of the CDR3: TGCGCCAGCAGCTTGGGGACTAGCTCCCATACGCAGTATTTT. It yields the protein CASSLGTSSHTQYF.

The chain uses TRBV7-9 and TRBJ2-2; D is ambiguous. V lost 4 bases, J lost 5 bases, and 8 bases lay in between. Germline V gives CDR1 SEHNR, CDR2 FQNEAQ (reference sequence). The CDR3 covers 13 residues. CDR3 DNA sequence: TGTGCCAGCAGCTCCGGAGTTACCGGGGAGCTGTTTTTT. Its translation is CASSSGVTGELFF.

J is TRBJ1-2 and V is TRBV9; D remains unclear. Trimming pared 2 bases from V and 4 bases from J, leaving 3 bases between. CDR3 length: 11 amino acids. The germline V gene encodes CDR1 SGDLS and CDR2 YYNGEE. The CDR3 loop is CASSVGYGYTF. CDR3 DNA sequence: TGTGCCAGCAGCGTCGGCTATGGCTACACCTTC.

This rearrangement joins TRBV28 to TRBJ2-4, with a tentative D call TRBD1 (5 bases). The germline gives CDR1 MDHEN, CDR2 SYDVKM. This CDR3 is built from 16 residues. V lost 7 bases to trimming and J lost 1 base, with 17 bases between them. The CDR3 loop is CASNTGSRPAKNIQYF. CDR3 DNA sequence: TGTGCCAGCAACACAGGCTCCCGGCCCGCCAAAAACATTCAGTACTTC. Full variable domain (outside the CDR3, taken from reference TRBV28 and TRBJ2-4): DVKVTQSSRYLVKRTGEKVFLECVQDMDHENMFWYRQDPGLGLRLIYFSYDVKMKEKGDIPEGYSVSREKKERFSLILESASTNQTSMYLCASNTGSRPAKNIQYFGAGTRLSVL.

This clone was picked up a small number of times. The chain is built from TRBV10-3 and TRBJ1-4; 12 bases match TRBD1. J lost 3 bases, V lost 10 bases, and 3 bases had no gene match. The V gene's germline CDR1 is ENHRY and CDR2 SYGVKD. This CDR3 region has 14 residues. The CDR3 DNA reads TGTGCCACGGGACAGGGGGCCTCTAATGAAAAACTGTTTTTT. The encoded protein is CATGQGASNEKLFF.

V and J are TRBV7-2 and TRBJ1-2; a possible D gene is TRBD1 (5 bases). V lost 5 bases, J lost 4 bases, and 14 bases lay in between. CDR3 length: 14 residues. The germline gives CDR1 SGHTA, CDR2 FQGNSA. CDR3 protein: CASSGGVVGYGYTF. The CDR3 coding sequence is TGTGCCAGCAGCGGGGGGGTAGTTGGCTATGGCTACACCTTC.

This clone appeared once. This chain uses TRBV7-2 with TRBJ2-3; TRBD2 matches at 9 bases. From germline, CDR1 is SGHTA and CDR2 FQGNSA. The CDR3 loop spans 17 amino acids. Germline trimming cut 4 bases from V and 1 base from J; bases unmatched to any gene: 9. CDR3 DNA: TGTGCCAGCAGCTCACAGATAGCGGGAGCCGGCACAGATACGCAGTATTTT. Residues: CASSSQIAGAGTDTQYF.

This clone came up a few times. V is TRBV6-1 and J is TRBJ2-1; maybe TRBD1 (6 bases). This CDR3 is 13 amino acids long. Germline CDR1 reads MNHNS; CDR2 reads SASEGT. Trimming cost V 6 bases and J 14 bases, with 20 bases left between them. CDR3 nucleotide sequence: TGTGCCAGCAGCTCGGGGCTCGACAGGTTTGAGTTCTTC. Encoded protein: CASSSGLDRFEFF.

The CDR3 spells CASSLAGQHYGYTF. The DNA of the CDR3 is TGTGCCAGCAGCTTAGCTGGGCAGCATTATGGCTACACCTTC. This chain links TRBV7-9 with TRBJ1-2; no clear D. The CDR3 has 14 residues. Per the germline V gene, CDR1 is SEHNR and CDR2 is FQNEAQ (reference sequence). V was shortened by 0 bases and J by 5 bases, with 10 bases between the two germline ends.

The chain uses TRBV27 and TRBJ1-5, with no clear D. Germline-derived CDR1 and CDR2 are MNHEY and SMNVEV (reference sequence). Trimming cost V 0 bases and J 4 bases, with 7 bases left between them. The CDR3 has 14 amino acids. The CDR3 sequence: CASSLSRGNQPQHF. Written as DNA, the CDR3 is TGTGCCAGCAGTTTATCAAGAGGGAATCAGCCCCAGCATTTT.

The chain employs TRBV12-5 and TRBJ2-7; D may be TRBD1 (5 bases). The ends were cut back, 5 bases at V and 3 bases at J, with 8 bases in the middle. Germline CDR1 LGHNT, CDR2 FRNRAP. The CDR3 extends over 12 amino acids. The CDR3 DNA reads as TGTGCTAGTGGTGAACAGGACTACGAGCAGTACTTC. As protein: CASGEQDYEQYF. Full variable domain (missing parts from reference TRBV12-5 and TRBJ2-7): DARVTQTPRHKVTEMGQEVTMRCQPILGHNTVFWYRQTMMQGLELLAYFRNRAPLDDSGMPKDRFSAEMPDATLATLKIQPSEPRDSAVYFCASGEQDYEQYFGPGTRLTVT.

The CDR3 here is CASSHWEKHNQPQHF. CDR3 sequence (DNA): TGTGCCAGCAGCCATTGGGAGAAGCACAATCAGCCCCAGCATTTT. V gene TRBV7-6 combines with J gene TRBJ1-5, with D uncertain. Per germline, CDR1 SGHVS and CDR2 FNYEAQ. This CDR3 region has 15 residues. V lost 5 bases to trimming and J lost 3 bases, with 14 bases between them.

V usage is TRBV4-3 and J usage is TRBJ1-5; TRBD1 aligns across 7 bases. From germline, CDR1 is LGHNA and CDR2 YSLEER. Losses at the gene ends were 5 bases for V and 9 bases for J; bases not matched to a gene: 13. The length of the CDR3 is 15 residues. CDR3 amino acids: CASSARTGPLWPQHF. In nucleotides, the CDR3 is TGCGCCAGCAGCGCACGGACAGGACCTTTATGGCCCCAGCATTTT.

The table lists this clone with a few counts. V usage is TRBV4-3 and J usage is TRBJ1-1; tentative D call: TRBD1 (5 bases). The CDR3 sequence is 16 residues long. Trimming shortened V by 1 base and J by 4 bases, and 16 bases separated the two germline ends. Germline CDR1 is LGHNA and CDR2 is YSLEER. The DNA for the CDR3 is TGCGCCAGCAGCCAAGCCATCCTCACGGGGGGCACTGAAGCTTTCTTT. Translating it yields CASSQAILTGGTEAFF.

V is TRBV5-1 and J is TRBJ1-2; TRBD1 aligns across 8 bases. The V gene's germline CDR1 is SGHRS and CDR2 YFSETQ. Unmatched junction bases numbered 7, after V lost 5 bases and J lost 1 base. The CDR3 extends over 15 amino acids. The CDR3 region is CASRADRGLNYGYTF. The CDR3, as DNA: TGCGCCAGCAGGGCTGACAGGGGTCTTAACTATGGCTACACCTTC.